One TCR beta chain is described in this entry. The target antigen is unknown. The data were taken from a study of lymphopenia after photon versus proton radiotherapy. Produced via immunoSEQ multiplex PCR; TCRdb's table is partial and in-frame only. The sample has about 20,000 clones, 92% seen once. The V end was cut by 5 bases, the J end by 9 bases, with 23 bases between. The CDR3 has 16 residues. Germline V gives CDR1 SGHTA, CDR2 FQGNSA. Whole-study results and caveats: Photon-treated patients lost naive T cells and TCR diversity; proton-treated stayed stable. After lymphocyte nadir, photon-treated repertoires showed oligoclonal expansion, especially CD8+ Temra.

The V call is TRBV7-2, the J call TRBJ2-1; TRBD1 or TRBD2 may be the D gene (5 bases each). The sequence was collected from a woman aged 40 to 50 with cholangiocarcinoma. The material was peripheral blood, obtained from a patient treated with photon-based radiotherapy. In nucleotides, the CDR3 is TGTGCCAGCAGCCTCATGGCCGGGACCCCCACGGGTGAGCAGTTCTTC. Translated, it gives CASSLMAGTPTGEQFF.